This T cell receptor beta chain was captured by sequencing in a study of Ad26.COV2.S vaccination and SARS-CoV-2 variants. As to this clone: Its target is not known.

Study conclusions and caveats: Substantial breadth in spike-specific CD8+ and CD4+ T cell responses was reportedly seen after vaccination. Analyses of TCR breadth and depth may have underestimated total T cell responses.

Repertoires were generated with immunoSEQ multiplex PCR, while TCRdb's copy carries only in-frame clones and drops some. The sample carries over 400,000 clones, roughly nine tenths recorded once. The treatment denotes: 19 received Ad26.COV2.S at low or high dose, single or two shots; 5 received placebo; per-sample allocation not given. Following the first vaccine or placebo injection, samples were taken on day 63. Sequences were derived from peripheral blood, sampled in a trial of Ad26.COV2.S vaccine versus placebo. The clonotype comes from a person aged 18-65 years who received the Ad26.COV2.S COVID-19 vaccine or a placebo.

The CDR3 DNA reads TGTGCCATCACTTCGGTAGCGAGGACCTACAATGAGCAGTTCTTC. Translation gives CAITSVARTYNEQFF. The chain couples TRBV10-3 to TRBJ2-1, with D maybe TRBD2 (5 bases). Germline CDR1 and CDR2: ENHRY and SYGVKD. CDR3 length: 15 residues. The ends were cut back, 7 bases at V and 2 bases at J, with 15 bases in the middle.